A few counts support the clone carrying this T cell receptor beta chain. The antigen is not known. Researchers took RNA transcripts and amplified the TCR beta CDR3 regions from them. Carried out on the TCR CDR3, a first-round RT-PCR used the HTBI primer set. TCRdb re-called the multiplex PCR reads through MiXCR, storing one row per CDR3 protein. Of 350,000 to 450,000 distinct CDR3 sequences listed, 11% to 15% are singletons. At least 3 on the Clinical Activity Score was recorded for ophthalmopathy patients, who also had NOSPECS grade at least 4 and duration under 3 months. The authors took PBMCs from over 8.5 ml fresh peripheral blood. This sample is part of a study of T cells in Graves' hyperthyroidism and ophthalmopathy. The CDR3 contains 16 residues. With 5 bases clipped from V and 5 bases from J, the junction kept 9 bases outside the gene matches. CDR1 and CDR2 (germline): SGHTA, FQGTGA. Regarding the study as a whole: Researchers found most expanded thyroid clonotypes above 0.001 in blood as well. Through a model of 13 V-J features, ophthalmopathy was separated from stable hyperthyroidism.

The source material was blood. The rearrangement joins TRBV7-3 to TRBJ2-1; 10 bases are a match to TRBD2. The origin of this receptor is a man aged 50 to 59 with Graves' ophthalmopathy. The CDR3: CASSPYGAGGHNEQFF. In DNA form, the CDR3 reads TGTGCCAGCAGCCCCTACGGAGCGGGAGGGCACAATGAGCAGTTCTTC.